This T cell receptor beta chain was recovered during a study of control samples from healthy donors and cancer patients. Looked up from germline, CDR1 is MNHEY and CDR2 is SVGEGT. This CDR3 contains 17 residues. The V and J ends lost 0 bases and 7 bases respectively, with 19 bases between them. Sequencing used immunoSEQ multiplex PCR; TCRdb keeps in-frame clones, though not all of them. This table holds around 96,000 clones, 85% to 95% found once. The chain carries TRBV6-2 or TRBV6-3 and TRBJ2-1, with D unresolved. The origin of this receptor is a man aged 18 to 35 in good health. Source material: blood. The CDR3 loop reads CASSYSISSFPPNEQFF. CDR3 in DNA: TGTGCCAGCAGTTACTCGATTAGCAGTTTCCCCCCAAATGAGCAGTTCTTC.